This record looks at one T cell receptor beta chain sequence and its context. CDR1 and CDR2 from the germline V gene are ENHRY and SYGVKD. Unmatched junction bases numbered 6, after V lost 8 bases and J lost 5 bases. The CDR3 runs 13 residues. The data originate from a study of blood T cell repertoires in COVID-19. The wider study: The United States, Italy and Spain supplied acute and convalescent COVID-19 samples.

The authors' processing: Nucleated cell counts were estimated from reference gene primer amplification. Method: immunoSEQ multiplex PCR; TCRdb's copy keeps in-frame clones and lacks some. V and J calls and clone size are those listed in that table; D and trimming were worked out from the DNA. The sample contains under 95,000 clones, roughly 86% of which appear only once. Sequencing was done on a sample of peripheral blood. The chain combines TRBV10-3 with TRBJ2-3, with 8 nucleotides matching TRBD1. This TCR came from a man aged 40-50 years with acute or convalescent COVID-19. In DNA, the CDR3 is TGTGCCATCGCCCCTGACAGGGGAGATACGCAGTATTTT. This gives the protein CAIAPDRGDTQYF.